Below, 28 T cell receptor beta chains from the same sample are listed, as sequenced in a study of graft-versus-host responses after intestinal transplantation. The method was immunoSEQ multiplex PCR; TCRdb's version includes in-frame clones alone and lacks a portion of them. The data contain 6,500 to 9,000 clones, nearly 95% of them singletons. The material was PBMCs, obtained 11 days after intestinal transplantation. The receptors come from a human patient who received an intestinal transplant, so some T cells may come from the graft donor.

CDR3 protein: CSVALAESYEQYF. The CDR3 coding sequence is TGCAGCGTTGCTTTGGCGGAATCCTACGAGCAGTACTTC. The genes are TRBV29-1 and TRBJ2-5; D unresolved. The J call is in doubt because the DNA end fits TRBJ2-7 better. CDR1 and CDR2 from the germline V gene are SQVTM and ANQGSEA. CDR3 size: 13 residues.

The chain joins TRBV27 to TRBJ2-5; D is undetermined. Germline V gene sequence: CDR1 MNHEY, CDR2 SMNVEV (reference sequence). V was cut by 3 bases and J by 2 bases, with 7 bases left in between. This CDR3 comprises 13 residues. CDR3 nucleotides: TGTGCCAGCAGTTTGTCAGTGCAAGAGACCCAGTACTTC. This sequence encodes CASSLSVQETQYF.

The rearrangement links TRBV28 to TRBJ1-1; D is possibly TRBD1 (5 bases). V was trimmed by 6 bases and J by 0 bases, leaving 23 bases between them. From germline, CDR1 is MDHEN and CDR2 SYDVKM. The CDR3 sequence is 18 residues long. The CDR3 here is CASSLPIPRQWMNTEAFF. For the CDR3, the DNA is TGTGCCAGCAGCTTACCTATACCGAGACAGTGGATGAACACTGAAGCTTTCTTT.

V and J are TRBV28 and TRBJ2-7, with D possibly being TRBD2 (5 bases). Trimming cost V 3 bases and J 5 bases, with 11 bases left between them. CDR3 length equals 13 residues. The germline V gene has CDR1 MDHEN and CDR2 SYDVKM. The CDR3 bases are TGTGCCAGCAGTTTCGGACCGGAGGACGAGCAGTACTTC. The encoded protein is CASSFGPEDEQYF. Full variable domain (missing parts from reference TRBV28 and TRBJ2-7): DVKVTQSSRYLVKRTGEKVFLECVQDMDHENMFWYRQDPGLGLRLIYFSYDVKMKEKGDIPEGYSVSREKKERFSLILESASTNQTSMYLCASSFGPEDEQYFGPGTRLTVT.

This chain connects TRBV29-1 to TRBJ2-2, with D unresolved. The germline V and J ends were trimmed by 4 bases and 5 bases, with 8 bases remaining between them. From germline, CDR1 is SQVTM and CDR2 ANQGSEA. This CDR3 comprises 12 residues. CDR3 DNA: TGCAGCGTTGTAGGAGCTACCGGGGAGCTGTTTTTT. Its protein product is CSVVGATGELFF.

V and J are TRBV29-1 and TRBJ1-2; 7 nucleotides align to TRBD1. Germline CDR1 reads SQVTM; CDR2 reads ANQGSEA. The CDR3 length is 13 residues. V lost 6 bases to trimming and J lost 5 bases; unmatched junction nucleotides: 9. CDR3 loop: CSVGGQGEYGYTF. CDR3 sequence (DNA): TGCAGCGTAGGGGGGCAGGGGGAATATGGCTACACCTTC.

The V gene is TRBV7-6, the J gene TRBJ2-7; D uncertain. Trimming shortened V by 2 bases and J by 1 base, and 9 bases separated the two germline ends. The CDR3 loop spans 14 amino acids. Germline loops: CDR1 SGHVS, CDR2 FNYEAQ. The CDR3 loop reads CASSLFPFSYEQYF. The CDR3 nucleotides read TGTGCCAGCAGCTTATTTCCTTTTTCCTACGAGCAGTACTTC.

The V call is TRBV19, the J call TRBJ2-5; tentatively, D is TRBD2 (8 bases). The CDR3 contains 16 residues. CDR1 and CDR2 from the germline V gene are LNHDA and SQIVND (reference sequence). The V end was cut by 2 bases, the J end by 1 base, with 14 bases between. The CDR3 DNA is TGTGCCAGTAGTATAATGACAGGGACTAGCCAAGAGACCCAGTACTTC. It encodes CASSIMTGTSQETQYF.

The chain's CDR3 is CASSLGAGTGEQEQYV. The CDR3 bases are TGCGCCAGCAGCTTGGGCGCCGGGACAGGGGAACAAGAGCAGTACGTC. The rearrangement joins TRBV5-1 to TRBJ2-7; 10 bases match TRBD1. The CDR3 is 16 amino acids. Germline V gene lookup returns CDR1 SGHRS and CDR2 YFSETQ. V lost 0 bases to trimming and J lost 7 bases; unmatched junction nucleotides: 10.

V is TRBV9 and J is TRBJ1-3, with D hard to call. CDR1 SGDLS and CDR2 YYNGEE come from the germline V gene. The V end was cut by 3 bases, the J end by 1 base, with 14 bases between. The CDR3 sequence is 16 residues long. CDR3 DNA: TGTGCCAGCAGCGCCCCGGAAAGAGGATCTGGAAACACCATATATTTT. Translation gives CASSAPERGSGNTIYF. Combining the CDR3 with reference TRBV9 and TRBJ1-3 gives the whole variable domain DSGVTQTPKHLITATGQRVTLRCSPRSGDLSVYWYQQSLDQGLQFLIQYYNGEERAKGNILERFSAQQFPDLHSELNLSSLELGDSALYFCASSAPERGSGNTIYFGEGSWLTVV.

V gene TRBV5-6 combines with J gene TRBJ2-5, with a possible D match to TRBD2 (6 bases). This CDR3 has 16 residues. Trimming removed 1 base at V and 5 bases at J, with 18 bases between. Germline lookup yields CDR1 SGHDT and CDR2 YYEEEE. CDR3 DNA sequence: TGTGCCAGCAGCTTGTCTGCGCTCGCGGGATTTGAGACCCAGTACTTC. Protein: CASSLSALAGFETQYF.

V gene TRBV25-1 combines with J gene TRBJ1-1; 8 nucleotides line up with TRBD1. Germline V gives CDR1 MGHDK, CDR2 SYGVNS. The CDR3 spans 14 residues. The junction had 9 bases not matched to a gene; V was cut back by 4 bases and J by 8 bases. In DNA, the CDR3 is TGTGCCAGCAGTGGGGACAGGTCTAGGGGAGAAGCTTTCTTT. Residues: CASSGDRSRGEAFF.

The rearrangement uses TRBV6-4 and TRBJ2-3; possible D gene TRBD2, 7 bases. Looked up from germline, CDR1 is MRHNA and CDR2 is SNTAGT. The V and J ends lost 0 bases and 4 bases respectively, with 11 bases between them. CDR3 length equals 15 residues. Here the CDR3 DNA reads TGTGCCAGCAGTGACTCGGACAGCGGGGCAGATACGCAGTATTTT. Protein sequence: CASSDSDSGADTQYF.

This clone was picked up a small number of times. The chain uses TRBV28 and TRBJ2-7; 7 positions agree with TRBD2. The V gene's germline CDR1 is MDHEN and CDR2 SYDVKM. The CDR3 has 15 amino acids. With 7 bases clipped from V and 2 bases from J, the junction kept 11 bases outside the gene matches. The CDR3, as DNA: TGTGCCAGCACCTCAAGCGGGGAGAGGCCCTACGAGCAGTACTTC. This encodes CASTSSGERPYEQYF.

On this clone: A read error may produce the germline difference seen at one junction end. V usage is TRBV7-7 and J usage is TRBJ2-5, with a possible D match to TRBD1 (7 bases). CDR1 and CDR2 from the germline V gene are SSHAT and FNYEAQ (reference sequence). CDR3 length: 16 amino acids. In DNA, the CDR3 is TGTGCTAGCAGCTTCCGTGGAGGGGGCGGGCAAGAGACCCAGTACTTC. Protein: CASSFRGGGGQETQYF.

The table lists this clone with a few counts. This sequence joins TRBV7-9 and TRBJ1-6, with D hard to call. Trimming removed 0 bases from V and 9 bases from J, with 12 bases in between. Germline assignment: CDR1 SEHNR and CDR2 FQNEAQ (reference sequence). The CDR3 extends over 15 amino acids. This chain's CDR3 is CASSLAATEGSPLHF. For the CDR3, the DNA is TGTGCCAGCAGCTTAGCAGCCACAGAGGGTTCACCCCTCCACTTT.

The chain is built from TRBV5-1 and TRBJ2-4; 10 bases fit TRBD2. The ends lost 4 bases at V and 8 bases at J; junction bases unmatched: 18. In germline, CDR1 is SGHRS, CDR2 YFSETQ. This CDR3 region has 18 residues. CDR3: CASSDVGGPSGSGDIQYF. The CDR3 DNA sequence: TGCGCCAGCAGCGATGTGGGGGGTCCTAGCGGGAGCGGGGACATTCAGTACTTC.

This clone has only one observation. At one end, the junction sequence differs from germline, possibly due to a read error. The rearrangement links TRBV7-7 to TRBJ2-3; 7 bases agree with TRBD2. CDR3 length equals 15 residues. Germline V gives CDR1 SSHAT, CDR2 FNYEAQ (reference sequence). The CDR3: CASSLSLRGTDTQYF. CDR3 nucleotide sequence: TGTGCTAGCAGCTTAAGTCTGCGGGGGACAGATACGCAGTATTTT. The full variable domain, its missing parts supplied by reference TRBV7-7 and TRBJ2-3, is GAGVSQSPRYKVTKRGQDVTLRCDPISSHATLYWYQQALGQGPEFLTYFNYEAQPDKSGLPSDRFSAERPEGSISTLTIQRTEQRDSAMYRCASSLSLRGTDTQYFGPGTRLTVL.

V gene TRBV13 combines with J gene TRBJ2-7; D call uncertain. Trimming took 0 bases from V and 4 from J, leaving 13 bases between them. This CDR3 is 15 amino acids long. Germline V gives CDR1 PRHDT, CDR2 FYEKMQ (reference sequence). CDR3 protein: CASSLGRYRSYEQYF. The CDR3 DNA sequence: TGTGCCAGCAGCTTAGGCCGGTATCGAAGTTACGAGCAGTACTTC.

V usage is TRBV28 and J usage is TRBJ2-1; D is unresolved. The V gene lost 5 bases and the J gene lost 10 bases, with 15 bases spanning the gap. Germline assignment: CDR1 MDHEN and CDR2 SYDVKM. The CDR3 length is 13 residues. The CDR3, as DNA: TGTGCCAGCAGTCCCCCGTCCCCTCGGGAGCAGTTCTTC. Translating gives CASSPPSPREQFF.

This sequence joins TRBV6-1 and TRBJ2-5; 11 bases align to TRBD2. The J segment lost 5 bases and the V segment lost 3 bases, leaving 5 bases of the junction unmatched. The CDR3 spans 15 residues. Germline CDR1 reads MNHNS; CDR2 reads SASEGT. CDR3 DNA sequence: TGTGCCAGCAGTGATAGCGGGAGGGCCGGGGAGACCCAGTACTTC. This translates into CASSDSGRAGETQYF.

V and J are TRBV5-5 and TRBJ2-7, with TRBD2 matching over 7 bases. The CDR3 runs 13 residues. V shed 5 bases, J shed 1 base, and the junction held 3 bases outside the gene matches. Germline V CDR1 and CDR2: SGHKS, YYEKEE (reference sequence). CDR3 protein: CASSASGSYEQYF. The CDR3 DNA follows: TGTGCCAGCAGTGCTAGCGGTTCCTACGAGCAGTACTTC.

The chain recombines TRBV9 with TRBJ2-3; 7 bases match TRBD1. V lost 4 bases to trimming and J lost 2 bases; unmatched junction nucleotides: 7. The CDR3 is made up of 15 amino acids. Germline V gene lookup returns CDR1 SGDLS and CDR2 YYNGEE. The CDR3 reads CASSPRDRYTDTQYF. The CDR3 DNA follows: TGTGCCAGCAGCCCACGGGACAGATACACAGATACGCAGTATTTT.

The CDR3, as DNA: TGTGCCAGCAGCTTGGGGACTAGCGGGAGAGACGGGGAGCTGTTTTTT. Residues: CASSLGTSGRDGELFF. The chain uses TRBV5-4 and TRBJ2-2; 13 bases line up with TRBD2. V shed 0 bases and J 7 bases; nucleotides not matched to a gene: 3. Looked up from germline, CDR1 is SGHNT and CDR2 is YYREEE (reference sequence). The CDR3 extends over 16 amino acids.

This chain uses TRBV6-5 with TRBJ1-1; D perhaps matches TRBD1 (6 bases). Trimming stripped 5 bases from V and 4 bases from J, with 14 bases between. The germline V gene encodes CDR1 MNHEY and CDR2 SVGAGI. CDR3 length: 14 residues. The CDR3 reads CASSAVEGGTEAFF. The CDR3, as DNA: TGTGCCAGCAGTGCGGTGGAAGGGGGCACTGAAGCTTTCTTT.

The CDR3 DNA reads as TGTGCCAGTATGTTGGGGGGGGAGCCCTACAATGAGCAGTTCTTC. It is translated as CASMLGGEPYNEQFF. V gene TRBV19 combines with J gene TRBJ2-1; 7 nucleotides line up with TRBD2. The CDR3 has 15 residues. With V trimmed by 7 bases and J by 2 bases, 8 bases remained unmatched. Germline V gives CDR1 LNHDA, CDR2 SQIVND (reference sequence).

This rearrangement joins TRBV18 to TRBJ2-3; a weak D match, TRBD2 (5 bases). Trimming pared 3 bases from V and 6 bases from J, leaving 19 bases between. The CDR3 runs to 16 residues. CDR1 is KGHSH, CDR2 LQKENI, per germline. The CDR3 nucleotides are TGTGCCAGCTCACCCGGCTTCAGCGGACTCGGGGATACGCAGTATTTT. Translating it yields CASSPGFSGLGDTQYF.

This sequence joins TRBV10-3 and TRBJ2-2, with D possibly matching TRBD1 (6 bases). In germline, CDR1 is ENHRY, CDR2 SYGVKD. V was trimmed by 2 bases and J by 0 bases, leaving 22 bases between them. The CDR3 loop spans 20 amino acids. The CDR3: CAISEHRVIRPGANTGELFF. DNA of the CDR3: TGTGCCATCAGTGAGCACAGGGTCATCCGACCCGGCGCGAACACCGGGGAGCTGTTTTTT.